This T cell receptor (beta chain) was retrieved from a study of blood T cells in healthy people across ages. Next came a second PCR, run for roughly 6 to 11 cycles, which used a sample-barcoded 5' primer along with a J-beta primer mix. TCRdb analysed the 5' RACE reads with MiXCR anew, one entry per CDR3 protein. Of hundreds of thousands of distinct CDR3 sequences in the sample, roughly 53% were seen once. Trimming took 3 bases from V and 5 from J; bases not matched to a gene: 5. Looked up from germline, CDR1 is ENHRY and CDR2 is SYGVKD. The CDR3 has 14 amino acids. V gene TRBV10-3 combines with J gene TRBJ2-5; 8 nucleotides match TRBD1. Sequenced: blood. This TCR was recovered from a man aged 60-69 years in good health. This CDR3 is CAISEQGDRETQYF. In DNA, the CDR3 is TGTGCCATCAGTGAACAGGGGGACCGGGAGACCCAGTACTTC.